These 28 T cell receptor beta chains share one sample of origin, sequenced in a study of cytomegalovirus exposure and HLA in healthy donors. PCR was performed using 60 Vbeta and 13 Jbeta primers. Produced via immunoSEQ multiplex PCR; TCRdb's table is partial and in-frame only. The top ten clones hold under 0.75% of a sample with roughly 200,000 clones, 79% of them seen once. Sequencing input: PBMCs. The receptors were gathered from a woman aged 40 to 50 in good health and CMV-seronegative.

The rearrangement links TRBV29-1 to TRBJ2-6; maybe TRBD2 (5 bases). V was trimmed by 3 bases and J by 8 bases, leaving 11 bases between them. The CDR3 consists of 13 residues. Per the germline V gene, CDR1 is SQVTM and CDR2 is ANQGSEA. CDR3 sequence (DNA): TGCAGCGTTGACGGAGGAGAAACCAACGTCCTGACTTTC. Amino acids: CSVDGGETNVLTF.

This clone was detected only once. V usage is TRBV9 and J usage is TRBJ2-3; 11 bases fit TRBD2. Trimming at V came to 4 bases and at J to 1 base, leaving 5 bases not matched to a gene. Germline CDR1 reads SGDLS; CDR2 reads YYNGEE. The CDR3 extends over 16 amino acids. CDR3: CASSLNSGGGTDTQYF. As DNA, the CDR3 is TGTGCCAGCAGCTTGAATAGCGGGGGGGGCACAGATACGCAGTATTTT.

This clone has a handful of counts. This sequence joins TRBV5-6 and TRBJ2-5, with a weak D call TRBD1 (6 bases). Trimming shortened V by 1 base and J by 5 bases, and 15 bases separated the two germline ends. The length of the CDR3 is 15 residues. Looked up from germline, CDR1 is SGHDT and CDR2 is YYEEEE. The CDR3 nucleotides are TGTGCCAGCAGCTTGAGGGCAGGGGTTCAGGAGACCCAGTACTTC. It yields the protein CASSLRAGVQETQYF.

This chain joins TRBV5-4 and TRBJ2-3; 9 bases fit TRBD2. V gave up 4 bases and J gave up 6 bases; unmatched junction bases: 12. From germline, CDR1 is SGHNT and CDR2 YYREEE (reference sequence). CDR3 length: 16 residues. The CDR3 spells CASSPASGAQWDTQYF. The CDR3 DNA reads TGTGCCAGCAGCCCAGCTAGCGGGGCACAGTGGGATACGCAGTATTTT.

Only a few counts were recorded for this clone. V and J are TRBV5-4 and TRBJ1-2, with a possible D match to TRBD1 (5 bases). The CDR3 has 14 amino acids. From germline, CDR1 is SGHNT and CDR2 YYREEE (reference sequence). The ends were cut back, 0 bases at V and 7 bases at J, with 13 bases in the middle. The CDR3: CASSLEGSGVGYTF. CDR3 coding DNA: TGTGCCAGCAGCTTGGAAGGCTCGGGGGTTGGCTACACCTTC.

J is TRBJ2-7 and V is TRBV21-1; the D segment call TRBD2 is taken from the table without a DNA check. TRBV21-1 is flagged as a pseudogene. The CDR3 has 15 residues. Here the CDR3 reads CASSRGRYAVREQYF. The CDR3 DNA reads as TGTGCCAGCAGCAGAGGTAGATACGCCGTACGCGAGCAGTACTTC.

The V call is TRBV7-2, the J call TRBJ2-3, with 9 bases that match TRBD2. J lost 5 bases, V lost 3 bases, and 6 bases had no gene match. The CDR3 sequence is 15 residues long. From germline, CDR1 is SGHTA and CDR2 FQGNSA. CDR3 nucleotides: TGTGCCAGCAGCTTGAGTAGCGGGAGTAGAGATACGCAGTATTTT. Protein: CASSLSSGSRDTQYF.

V gene TRBV30 combines with J gene TRBJ1-1; 8 bases align to TRBD1. Germline lookup yields CDR1 GTSNPN and CDR2 SVGIG (reference sequence). V lost 2 bases and J lost 2; bases outside the gene matches: 4. This CDR3 has 14 amino acids. The CDR3 DNA reads TGTGCCTGGAGTTGGGGACAGGCTAACACTGAAGCTTTCTTT. Translation gives CAWSWGQANTEAFF. Together with reference TRBV30 and TRBJ1-1, the CDR3 gives the full variable domain: SQTIHQWPATLVQPVGSPLSLECTVEGTSNPNLYWYRQAAGRGLQLLFYSVGIGQISSEVPQNLSASRPQDRQFILSSKKLLLSDSGFYLCAWSWGQANTEAFFGQGTRLTVV.

This clone has more than one count but fewer than ten. V gene TRBV6-4 combines with J gene TRBJ1-2; maybe TRBD1 (5 bases). The CDR3 has 13 amino acids. Per germline, CDR1 MRHNA and CDR2 SNTAGT. V lost 2 bases and J lost 7, with 11 bases in between. This chain's CDR3 is CASSDGRVAGYTF. DNA for the CDR3: TGTGCCAGCAGTGACGGCAGGGTAGCTGGCTACACCTTC.

The chain links TRBV6-1 to TRBJ2-5, with a possible D match to TRBD1 (5 bases). The J call may be wrong; the DNA end is better matched by TRBJ2-7. The germline gives CDR1 MNHNS, CDR2 SASEGT. This CDR3 is built from 13 residues. In DNA form, the CDR3 reads TGTGCCAGCAATAACCAGGGCGCCTACGAGCAGTACTTC. It specifies CASNNQGAYEQYF.

The chain recombines TRBV7-2 with TRBJ2-7; 8 bases match TRBD1. Germline V lookup: CDR1 SGHTA, CDR2 FQGNSA. This CDR3 comprises 14 residues. V was pared by 5 bases and J by 4 bases, with 7 bases of the junction left unmatched. CDR3 sequence: CASSPDRVAYEQYF. In DNA, the CDR3 is TGTGCCAGCAGCCCGGACAGGGTAGCTTACGAGCAGTACTTC. The full variable domain, with the rest looked up from reference TRBV7-2 and TRBJ2-7, is GAGVSQSPSNKVTEKGKDVELRCDPISGHTALYWYRQSLGQGLEFLIYFQGNSAPDKSGLPSDRFSAERTGGSVSTLTIQRTQQEDSAVYLCASSPDRVAYEQYFGPGTRLTVT.

The V gene is TRBV11-3, the J gene TRBJ2-7; weak D call: TRBD1 (5 bases). Germline values: CDR1 SGHNT, CDR2 YENEEA. V lost 5 bases to trimming and J lost 0 bases, with 11 bases between them. This CDR3 has 14 amino acids. CDR3 DNA: TGTGCCAGCAGCACAGGTTACCCCTCCTACGAGCAGTACTTC. Its translation: CASSTGYPSYEQYF.

This chain joins TRBV5-6 and TRBJ1-3; the D gene is possibly TRBD1 (6 bases). V was clipped by 4 bases and J by 1 base, with 9 bases between them. The CDR3 has 14 amino acids. Per germline, CDR1 SGHDT and CDR2 YYEEEE. The CDR3 here is CASSLTGSGNTIYF. CDR3 DNA sequence: TGTGCCAGCAGCCTAACAGGGTCTGGAAACACCATATATTTT.

This clone appeared a single time. This chain joins TRBV28 and TRBJ2-3; a possible D gene is TRBD2 (6 bases). The V and J ends lost 6 bases and 2 bases respectively, with 15 bases between them. Germline V gene lookup returns CDR1 MDHEN and CDR2 SYDVKM. CDR3 length equals 15 residues. CDR3 coding DNA: TGTGCCAGCAGCTTTTTTGCGGGGCTCACAGATACGCAGTATTTT. It yields the protein CASSFFAGLTDTQYF.

This clone was detected only once. The chain is built from TRBV7-9 and TRBJ1-4; the match to TRBD1 covers 7 bases. Germline V CDR1 and CDR2: SEHNR, FQNEAQ (reference sequence). V was pared by 4 bases and J by 7 bases, with 9 bases of the junction left unmatched. This CDR3 region has 15 residues. CDR3 loop: CASSSLTGSSEKLFF. In nucleotides, the CDR3 is TGTGCCAGCAGCTCGCTGACAGGGAGTAGTGAAAAACTGTTTTTT.

This chain uses TRBV6-5 with TRBJ1-1; 8 bases fit TRBD1. This CDR3 comprises 14 residues. Germline V CDR1 and CDR2: MNHEY, SVGAGI. V was pared by 4 bases and J by 1 base, with 2 bases of the junction left unmatched. This CDR3 reads CASSFGQGNTEAFF. The CDR3 DNA follows: TGTGCCAGCAGTTTCGGACAGGGGAACACTGAAGCTTTCTTT.

V gene TRBV7-9 combines with J gene TRBJ1-5; D is unclear. V lost 3 bases, J lost 6 bases, and 9 bases lay in between. CDR3 size: 13 residues. CDR1 is SEHNR and CDR2 is FQNEAQ in the germline V gene (reference sequence). The CDR3 DNA reads TGTGCCAGCAGCTTGGACGGAGGTCAGCCCCAGCATTTT. It codes for CASSLDGGQPQHF.

As concerns this clone: Other DNA sequences from this sample encode an identical CDR3 as well. The J gene is TRBJ1-5, the V gene TRBV6-1, with 7 bases matching TRBD1. This CDR3 spans 15 amino acids. The ends lost 1 base at V and 0 bases at J; junction bases unmatched: 0. The germline gives CDR1 MNHNS, CDR2 SASEGT. CDR3 DNA: TGTGCCAGCAGTGAAGGACAGGGTAGCAATCAGCCCCAGCATTTT. It codes for CASSEGQGSNQPQHF.

V usage is TRBV2 and J usage is TRBJ2-5; no firm D call. Germline V gives CDR1 SNHLY, CDR2 FYNNEI. The CDR3 contains 12 residues. V lost 7 bases to trimming and J lost 7 bases, with 13 bases between them. As DNA, the CDR3 is TGTGCCAGCACTACCTTGGAGCGGACCCAGTACTTC. It encodes CASTTLERTQYF. Drawing the rest from reference TRBV2 and TRBJ2-5, the complete variable domain is EPEVTQTPSHQVTQMGQEVILRCVPISNHLYFYWYRQILGQKVEFLVSFYNNEISEKSEIFDDQFSVERPDGSNFTLKIRSTKLEDSAMYFCASTTLERTQYFGPGTRLLVL.

The V and J genes are TRBV19 and TRBJ2-7; 9 nucleotides match TRBD1. The V gene end was trimmed by 5 bases and the J gene end by 5 bases; junction bases not matched to a gene: 7. Per the germline V gene, CDR1 is LNHDA and CDR2 is SQIVND (reference sequence). The CDR3 spans 14 residues. CDR3 amino acids: CASSERQGVDEQYF. In DNA form, the CDR3 reads TGTGCCAGTAGTGAAAGACAGGGGGTGGACGAGCAGTACTTC.

The V gene is TRBV29-1, the J gene TRBJ1-1; D possibly corresponds to TRBD1 (6 bases). V dropped 6 bases and J dropped 4 bases, with 12 bases sitting between them. The CDR3 length is 12 residues. Germline V gene sequence: CDR1 SQVTM, CDR2 ANQGSEA. The CDR3 sequence: CSVKGGITEAFF. CDR3 nucleotides: TGCAGCGTCAAGGGGGGGATCACTGAAGCTTTCTTT.

In nucleotides, the CDR3 is TGTGCCAGCAGCGTCGGACAGGGGAGGAGGGAGACCCAGTACTTC. Translation gives CASSVGQGRRETQYF. The chain combines TRBV9 with TRBJ2-5, with 9 nucleotides matching TRBD1. V gave up 2 bases and J gave up 5 bases; unmatched junction bases: 7. This CDR3 contains 15 residues. Germline V CDR1 and CDR2: SGDLS, YYNGEE.

The chain links TRBV7-6 to TRBJ2-1; 7 bases line up with TRBD1. Germline V gene lookup returns CDR1 SGHVS and CDR2 FNYEAQ. With 5 bases clipped from V and 7 bases from J, the junction kept 11 bases outside the gene matches. CDR3 length equals 15 residues. In DNA form, the CDR3 reads TGTGCCAGCAGCCCAATAAGGGGGCGAGGGAATGAGCAGTTCTTC. This translates into CASSPIRGRGNEQFF. The variable domain in full, completed from reference TRBV7-6 and TRBJ2-1, reads GAGVSQSPRYKVTKRGQDVALRCDPISGHVSLYWYRQALGQGPEFLTYFNYEAQQDKSGLPNDRFSAERPEGSISTLTIQRTEQRDSAMYRCASSPIRGRGNEQFFGPGTRLTVL.

This clone was counted between two and nine times. The chain is built from TRBV6-1 and TRBJ1-4, with D uncertain. The CDR3 length is 11 residues. V was trimmed by 8 bases and J by 6 bases, leaving 7 bases between them. CDR1 is MNHNS, CDR2 SASEGT, per germline. CDR3 DNA: TGTGCCAGCCGCCGAGATGAAAAACTGTTTTTT. This encodes CASRRDEKLFF.

The chain has TRBV5-1 and TRBJ1-1; D not certain. The CDR3 covers 16 residues. The V end was cut by 7 bases, the J end by 3 bases, with 22 bases between. From germline, CDR1 is SGHRS and CDR2 YFSETQ. The DNA for the CDR3 is TGCGCCAGCTTACCCTCGGCGAGGGTCGGTCACACTGAAGCTTTCTTT. Encoded protein: CASLPSARVGHTEAFF.

Points on this clone: This specimen includes other DNA sequences encoding the same CDR3. The chain joins TRBV30 to TRBJ2-5; a possible D gene is TRBD2 (6 bases). Looked up from germline, CDR1 is GTSNPN and CDR2 is SVGIG (reference sequence). CDR3 length: 13 amino acids. Trimming took 0 bases from V and 5 from J, leaving 10 bases between them. CDR3 loop: CAWSVLAGETQYF. The CDR3 coding sequence is TGTGCCTGGAGTGTACTTGCGGGGGAGACCCAGTACTTC.

This clone was picked up one time. V is TRBV9 and J is TRBJ1-3; D is ambiguous. The germline V and J ends were trimmed by 4 bases and 3 bases, with 5 bases remaining between them. CDR1 is SGDLS and CDR2 is YYNGEE in the germline V gene. CDR3 size: 12 residues. The CDR3 region is CASSFSGNTIYF. CDR3 DNA sequence: TGTGCCAGCAGCTTCAGTGGAAACACCATATATTTT.

This clone was picked up one time. This chain joins TRBV23-1 and TRBJ1-4; no definite D call. TRBV23-1 is recorded as an ORF, its role being uncertain. V lost 4 bases and J 4 bases, leaving 4 bases between the germline ends. The CDR3 runs to 12 residues. The CDR3 region has the DNA TGCGCCAGCAGTCGAGGTAATGAAAAACTGTTTTTT. It encodes CASSRGNEKLFF.